The present T cell receptor (beta chain) was sequenced within a study of cytomegalovirus exposure and HLA in healthy donors. Study-level findings and limits: Cytomegalovirus status, reportedly, was diagnosed with high specificity and sensitivity by the classifier. In vitro data verified a few CMV-associated chains as specific for CMV antigens.

Trimming pared 5 bases from V and 1 base from J, leaving 17 bases between. The CDR3 has 16 amino acids. CDR1 and CDR2 (germline): MNHEY, SMNVEV (reference sequence). On this clone itself: No antigen is known for it.

Some clones are missing from TCRdb's copy, which holds only in-frame ones; the method was immunoSEQ multiplex PCR. The sample includes a few hundred thousand clones, more than 75% of them seen just once. Material: PBMCs. This receptor was obtained from a man between 18 and 29 years old in good health and CMV-seropositive. The V gene is TRBV27, the J gene TRBJ2-5; tentatively, D is TRBD1 or TRBD2 (5 bases each). The CDR3 sequence: CASSPFKGTGQETQYF. Written as DNA, the CDR3 is TGTGCCAGCAGTCCCTTTAAGGGGACCGGCCAAGAGACCCAGTACTTC.